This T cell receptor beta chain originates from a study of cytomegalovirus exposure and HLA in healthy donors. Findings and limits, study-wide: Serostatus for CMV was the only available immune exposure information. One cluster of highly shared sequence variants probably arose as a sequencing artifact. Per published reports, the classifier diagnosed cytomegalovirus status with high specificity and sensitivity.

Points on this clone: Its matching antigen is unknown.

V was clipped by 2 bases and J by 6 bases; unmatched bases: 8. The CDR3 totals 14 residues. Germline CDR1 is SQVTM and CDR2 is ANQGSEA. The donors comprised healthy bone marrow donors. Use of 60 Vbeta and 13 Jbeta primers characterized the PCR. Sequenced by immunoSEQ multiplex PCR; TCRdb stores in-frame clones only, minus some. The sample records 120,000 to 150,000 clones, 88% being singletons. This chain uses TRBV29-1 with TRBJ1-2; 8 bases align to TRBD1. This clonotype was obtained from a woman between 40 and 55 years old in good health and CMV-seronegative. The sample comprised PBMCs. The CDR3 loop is CSVEYRATGDGYTF. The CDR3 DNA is TGCAGCGTTGAATATCGTGCGACAGGGGATGGCTACACCTTC.